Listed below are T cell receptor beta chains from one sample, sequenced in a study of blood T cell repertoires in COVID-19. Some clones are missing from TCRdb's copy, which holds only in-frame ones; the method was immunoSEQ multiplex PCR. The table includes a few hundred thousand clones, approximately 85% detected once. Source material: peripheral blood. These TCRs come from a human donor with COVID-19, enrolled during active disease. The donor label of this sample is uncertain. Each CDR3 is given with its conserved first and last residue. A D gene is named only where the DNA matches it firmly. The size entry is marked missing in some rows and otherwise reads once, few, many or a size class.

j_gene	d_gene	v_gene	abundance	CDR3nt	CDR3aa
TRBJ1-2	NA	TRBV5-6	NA	TGTGCCAGCAGCTTGTTGTCGGGAACCTATGGCTACACCTTC	CASSLLSGTYGYTF
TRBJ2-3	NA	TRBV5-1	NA	TGCGCCAGCAGCTTGGCGGGGATGGCCACAGATACGCAGTATTTT	CASSLAGMATDTQYF
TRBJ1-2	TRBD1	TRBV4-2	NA	TGTGCCAGCAGCCAGCAATTTGACAGGGGGCTAGGGGGCTACACCTTC	CASSQQFDRGLGGYTF
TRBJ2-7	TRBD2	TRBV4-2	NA	TGTGCCAGCAGCCAAGTCGGCGGGAGTGGCCACGAGCAGTACTTC	CASSQVGGSGHEQYF
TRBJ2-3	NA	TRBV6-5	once	TGTGCCAGTACCCTACGGGATACGCAGTATTTT	CASTLRDTQYF
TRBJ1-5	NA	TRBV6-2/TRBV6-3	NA	TGTGCCAGCAGTTACTTACAGTTGCTGAGGGATCAGCCCCAGCATTTT	CASSYLQLLRDQPQHF
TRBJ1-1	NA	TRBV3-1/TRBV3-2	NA	TGTGCCAGCAGCCAATCCCAGGGAGGCGAAGCTTTCTTT	CASSQSQGGEAFF
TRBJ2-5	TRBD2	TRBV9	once	TGTGCCAGCAGCGATTCCCCGAGGGAGGGGGAGACCCAGTACTTC	CASSDSPREGETQYF
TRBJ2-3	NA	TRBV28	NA	TGTGCCATGGGGACTAGCACAGATACGCAGTATTTT	CAMGTSTDTQYF
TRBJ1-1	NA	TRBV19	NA	TGTGCCAGTAGTTCTACGAAGGGGACTGAAGCTTTCTTT	CASSSTKGTEAFF
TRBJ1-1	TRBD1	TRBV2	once	TGTGCCAGCAGGGGGGACAGGGGGTCTGAAGCTTTCTTT	CASRGDRGSEAFF
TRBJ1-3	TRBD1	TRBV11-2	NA	TGTGCCAGCAGCTTAGTCGGGACAGGGTCGACCCCTGGAAACACCATATATTTT	CASSLVGTGSTPGNTIYF
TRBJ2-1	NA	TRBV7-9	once	TGTGCCAGCAGTTACGAGCCCCACAATGAGCAGTTCTTC	CASSYEPHNEQFF
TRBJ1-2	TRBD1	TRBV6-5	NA	TGTGCCAGCACCCGACAGGGATACTATGGCTACACCTTC	CASTRQGYYGYTF
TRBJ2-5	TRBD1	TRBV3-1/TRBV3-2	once	TGTGCCAGCAGCCGGGGCCGGGACAGGGCCGTTCGGGAGACCCAGTACTTC	CASSRGRDRAVRETQYF
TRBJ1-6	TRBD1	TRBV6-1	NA	TGTGCCAGCAGTGAAACAGGGGGGTATTCACCCCTCCACTTT	CASSETGGYSPLHF
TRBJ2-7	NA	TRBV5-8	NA	TGTGCCAGCAGAAGCTTCTACGAGCAGTACTTC	CASRSFYEQYF
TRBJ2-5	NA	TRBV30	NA	TGTGCCTGGAGTGTGGTCAATTCGGGGGAGACCCAGTACTTC	CAWSVVNSGETQYF
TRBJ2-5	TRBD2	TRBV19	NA	TGTGCCAGTTCGGACCTAGCGGGGGCCGTAGGGACCCAGTACTTC	CASSDLAGAVGTQYF
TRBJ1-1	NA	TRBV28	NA	TGTGCCAGCAGTACCCGACAGTCTTCCCCCAGGGCTGAAGCTTTCTTT	CASSTRQSSPRAEAFF
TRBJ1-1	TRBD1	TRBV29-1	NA	TGCAGCGTTGAATCAGGGGGCCGTGAAGCTTTCTTT	CSVESGGREAFF
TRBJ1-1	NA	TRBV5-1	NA	TGCGCCAGCGGGCCCCAGGGAGGGGGTGAAGCTTTCTTT	CASGPQGGGEAFF
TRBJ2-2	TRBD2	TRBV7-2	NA	TGTGCCAGCAGCCCACGACTAGCGGCAGACACCGGGGAGCTGTTTTTT	CASSPRLAADTGELFF
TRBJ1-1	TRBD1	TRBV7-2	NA	TGTGCCAGCAGCTTCCTGACAGGGGGCTACGCCACTGAAGCTTTCTTT	CASSFLTGGYATEAFF
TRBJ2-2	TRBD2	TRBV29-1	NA	TGCAGCGTTGAAGACCTAGCGGGAGGGTCCGGGGAGCTGTTTTTT	CSVEDLAGGSGELFF
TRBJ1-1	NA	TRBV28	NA	TGTGCCAGCAGTCTCCACCGGACAGCGGCTCGAGCTTTCTTT	CASSLHRTAARAFF
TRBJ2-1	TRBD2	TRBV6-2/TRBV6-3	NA	TGTGCCAGCAGCCGCCCCCCGACCCTAGCGGGAGCTCAGAATGAGCAGTTCTTC	CASSRPPTLAGAQNEQFF
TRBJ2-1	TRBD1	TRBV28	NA	TGTGCCAGCATCGACAGGGGGAGCTCCTACAATGAGCAGTTCTTC	CASIDRGSSYNEQFF
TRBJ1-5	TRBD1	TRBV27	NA	TGTGCCAGCAGTCCCCTCTTCAGGACAGGGGCTGTGAATCAGCCCCAGCATTTT	CASSPLFRTGAVNQPQHF
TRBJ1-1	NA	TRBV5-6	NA	TGTGCCAGCAGCGTGTTGTTGGTCTCCGGGACTGAAGCTTTCTTT	CASSVLLVSGTEAFF
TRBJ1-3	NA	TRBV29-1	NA	TGCAGCGTAAGAGGGATCTCTGGAAACACCATATATTTT	CSVRGISGNTIYF
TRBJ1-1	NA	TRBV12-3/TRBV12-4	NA	TGTGCCAGCAGTTTATGGGCGGAAGCTTTCTTT	CASSLWAEAFF
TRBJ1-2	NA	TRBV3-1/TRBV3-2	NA	TGTGCCAGCAGCCAGACGACAAACAACTATGGCTACACCTTC	CASSQTTNNYGYTF
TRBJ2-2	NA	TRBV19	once	TGTGCCATCCAGGGGTTACCCGGGGAGCTGTTTTTT	CAIQGLPGELFF
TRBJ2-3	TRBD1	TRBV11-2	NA	TGTGCCAGCAGCTTAGTGGGACAGGCAGGCACAGATACGCAGTATTTT	CASSLVGQAGTDTQYF
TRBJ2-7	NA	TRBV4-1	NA	TGCGCCAGCAGCCAAGGAACAGTTTCCTACTACGAGCAGTACTTC	CASSQGTVSYYEQYF
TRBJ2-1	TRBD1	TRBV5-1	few	TGCGCCAGCCGTCCCGGGACAGGCAACAATGAGCAGTTCTTC	CASRPGTGNNEQFF
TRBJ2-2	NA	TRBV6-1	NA	TGTGCCAGCAGTGAAGGGGCAGGGTTGGCAGGGGAGCTGTTTTTT	CASSEGAGLAGELFF
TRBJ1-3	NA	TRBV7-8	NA	TGTGCCTGGCGGGGTGGTGGAAACACCATATATTTT	CAWRGGGNTIYF
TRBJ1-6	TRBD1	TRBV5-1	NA	TGCGCCAGCAGCTTGGACGGGACAGGCACCAATTCACCCCTCCACTTT	CASSLDGTGTNSPLHF
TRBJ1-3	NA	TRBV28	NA	TGTGCCAGCAGTCGATCTCCTCGGGTTTCCTCGGGAAACACCATATATTTT	CASSRSPRVSSGNTIYF
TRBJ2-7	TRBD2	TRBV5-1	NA	TGCGCCAGCACTCAGGGACTAGCAGGGGGCGAGCAGTACTTC	CASTQGLAGGEQYF
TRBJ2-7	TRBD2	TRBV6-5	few	TGTGCCAGCAGCTACCGGCTTTTCGGGGGGTACGAGCAGTACTTC	CASSYRLFGGYEQYF
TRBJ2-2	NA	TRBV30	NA	TGTGCCTGGAAGGGTGGGAGGAACACCGGGGAGCTGTTTTTT	CAWKGGRNTGELFF
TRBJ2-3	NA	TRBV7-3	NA	TGTGCCAGCAGCCAAACAGGGAGCGATACGCAGTATTTT	CASSQTGSDTQYF
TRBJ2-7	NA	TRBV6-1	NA	TGTGCCAGCAGTGACAGATCGGGGTATCTGTACGAGCAGTACTTC	CASSDRSGYLYEQYF
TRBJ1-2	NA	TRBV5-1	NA	TGCGCCAGCACCCTTGCCAGGGATTCCGGCTACACCTTC	CASTLARDSGYTF
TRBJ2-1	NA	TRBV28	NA	TGTGCCAGCACCCCAACGCGAGGAAGTCCCTACAATGAGCAGTTCTTC	CASTPTRGSPYNEQFF
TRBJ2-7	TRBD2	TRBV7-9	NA	TGTGCCAGCAGCTTCACTAGCGGAACCTACGAGCAGTACTTC	CASSFTSGTYEQYF